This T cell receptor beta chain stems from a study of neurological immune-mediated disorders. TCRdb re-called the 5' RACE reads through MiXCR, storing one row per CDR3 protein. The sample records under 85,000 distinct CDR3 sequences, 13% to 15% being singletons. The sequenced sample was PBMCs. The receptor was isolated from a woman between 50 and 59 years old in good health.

CDR3 residues: CAWSDTTKNTEAFF. The CDR3 DNA reads TGTGCCTGGAGTGATACGACAAAGAACACTGAAGCTTTCTTT. J is TRBJ1-1 and V is TRBV30; D unclear. V lost 1 base and J lost 1, with 10 bases in between. The CDR3 length is 14 residues. CDR1 and CDR2 from the germline V gene are GTSNPN and SVGIG (reference sequence).